This T cell receptor beta chain was sequenced during a study of blood T cell repertoires in COVID-19. Looking at the study overall: COVID-19 samples collected from the United States, Italy and Spain covered acute and convalescent phases. PBMCs, B-cell-depleted T cells, or T cells provided the cDNA or gDNA that made up the material.

Germline lookup yields CDR1 MNHEY and CDR2 SVGEGT. This CDR3 is 15 amino acids long. After removal of 2 bases from V and 5 bases from J, the junction contained 7 bases not matched to a gene. Per the original methods: Estimation of nucleated cell counts was performed using reference gene primer amplification. Clones were read by immunoSEQ multiplex PCR, and TCRdb kept only the in-frame ones, dropping some. V and J calls and clone size are copied from that table; D and trimming were computed from the DNA. Among some 160,000 clones listed, 83% were seen once. This chain uses TRBV6-2 or TRBV6-3 with TRBJ2-7, with TRBD2 identical over 9 bases. The specimen was peripheral blood. This TCR came from a woman of 80 years or more with acute or convalescent COVID-19. CDR3 bases: TGTGCCAGCAGTTACGCGGGAGGGTGGTCCGACGAGCAGTACTTC. It translates to CASSYAGGWSDEQYF.